Listed below are T cell receptor beta chains from one sample, sequenced in a study of T cells after yellow fever vaccination. From the 5' RACE reads, TCRdb called clonotypes with MiXCR, one entry per CDR3 protein. The sample holds 300,000 or so distinct CDR3 sequences; approximately 10% are singletons and the top ten take about 3%. The specimen was CD4+ T cells sorted from PBMCs, collected 5 days after the yellow fever booster vaccination. These receptor sequences come from a man younger than 35 who received the YFV17D yellow fever vaccine. CDR3s include the opening cysteine and the closing phenylalanine or tryptophan. Fields, in order: J gene, V gene, clone size, D gene, CDR3 DNA, CDR3 protein. D genes are given only for firm matches. Not all rows give a size; the values are once, few, many and, for expanded clones, a class.

>TRBJ2-5|TRBV29-1|NA|NA
TGCAGCGCGAAGGGGCAGATGTACCAAGAGACCCAGTACTTC
CSAKGQMYQETQYF
>TRBJ1-5|TRBV12-3/TRBV12-4|many|TRBD1
TGTGCCAGCAGTAGACAGGGTGTAGATCAGCCCCAGCATTTT
CASSRQGVDQPQHF
>TRBJ1-6|TRBV5-5|few|NA
TGTGCCAGCAGCTTGAGCCAGCCTATGAATTCACCCCTCCACTTT
CASSLSQPMNSPLHF
>TRBJ2-6|TRBV19|NA|NA
TGTGCCAGTAGTATCGGAGGGATCCGGTACTCTGGGGCCAACGTCCTGACTTTC
CASSIGGIRYSGANVLTF
>TRBJ1-3|TRBV6-2/TRBV6-3|NA|NA
TGTGCCAGCAAGACGGATAGCTCTGGAAACACCATATATTTT
CASKTDSSGNTIYF
>TRBJ1-2|TRBV6-2/TRBV6-3|NA|NA
TGTGCCAGCAGCCCCCTTTCTACAGGGCACTATGGCTACACCTTC
CASSPLSTGHYGYTF
>TRBJ1-5|TRBV6-5|few|NA
TGTGCCAGCAGTCCGCGTCGGATCAATCAGCCCCAGCATTTT
CASSPRRINQPQHF
>TRBJ2-3|TRBV25-1|NA|NA
TGTGCCAGCAGTGAATACACAGATACGCAGTATTTT
CASSEYTDTQYF
>TRBJ2-3|TRBV11-2|NA|TRBD2
TGTGCCAGCAGCTCCCTGACTAGCGGGGGAGGCACAGATACGCAGTATTTT
CASSSLTSGGGTDTQYF
>TRBJ2-3|TRBV20-1|NA|NA
TGCAGTGCTGAAGGGAGAGGGGGCAGGGACTACAACACAGATACGCAGTATTTT
CSAEGRGGRDYNTDTQYF
>TRBJ2-3|TRBV7-8|few|NA
TGTGCCAGCAGCGGGGGGAGGGGGTACACAGATACGCAGTATTTT
CASSGGRGYTDTQYF
>TRBJ2-3|TRBV4-2|few|TRBD2
TGTGCCAGCAGCCAACTAGCGGGGGGGGTCACAGATACGCAGTATTTT
CASSQLAGGVTDTQYF
>TRBJ2-2|TRBV6-2/TRBV6-3|few|NA
TGTGCCAGCAGTTACGTCAGGGGGGACGCCGGGGAGCTGTTTTTT
CASSYVRGDAGELFF
>TRBJ1-1|TRBV6-2/TRBV6-3|NA|TRBD1
TGTGCCAGCAGCCCGGACAGGGCGGAAGCTTTCTTT
CASSPDRAEAFF
>TRBJ2-7|TRBV18|NA|TRBD2
TGTGCCAGCTCACCTACGGGGGGGTCCTTGCGGAACAACTACGAGCAGTACTTC
CASSPTGGSLRNNYEQYF
>TRBJ2-4|TRBV29-1|many|NA
TGCAGCGCCTGGTGGCAGGGGAAAAACATTCAGTACTTC
CSAWWQGKNIQYF
>TRBJ2-3|TRBV3-1|few|NA
TGTGCCAGCAGCCAAGATCTAGTGAATACGCAGTATTTT
CASSQDLVNTQYF
>TRBJ2-2|TRBV24-1|NA|NA
TGTGCCACCAGGGACACTAACACCGGGGAGCTGTTTTTT
CATRDTNTGELFF
>TRBJ2-1|TRBV7-9|NA|TRBD1
TGTGCCAGCAGCTTAGGCCCAGGGGGCTACGGTCGTGAGCAGTTCTTC
CASSLGPGGYGREQFF
>TRBJ1-2|TRBV6-5|few|NA
TGTGCCAGTCGTTGGGGGGACGAGGTTTTTGGCTACACCTTC
CASRWGDEVFGYTF
>TRBJ1-1|TRBV10-3|few|TRBD1
TGTGCCATCAGTGAGTCACAGGGGACTGAAGCTTTCTTT
CAISESQGTEAFF
>TRBJ1-5|TRBV4-2|few|NA
TGTGCCAGCAGCCAAGATTCCCCCTATCAGCCCCAGCATTTT
CASSQDSPYQPQHF
>TRBJ2-3|TRBV4-1|NA|NA
TGCGCCAGCAGCCAAGATCACAGGGATCAGGCAGATACGCAGTATTTT
CASSQDHRDQADTQYF
>TRBJ2-1|TRBV6-1|few|NA
TGTGCCAGTACCTTCTTGGGCTCCTACAATGAGCAGTTCTTC
CASTFLGSYNEQFF
>TRBJ1-1|TRBV3-1|NA|NA
TGTGCCAGCAGCCAAGATCGAGGGCTTACCAAAGCTTTCTTT
CASSQDRGLTKAFF
>TRBJ1-1|TRBV5-1|NA|NA
TGCGCCAGCAGCTTGGGGTCAGCGAATGAAGCTTTCTTT
CASSLGSANEAFF
>TRBJ2-6|TRBV6-2/TRBV6-3|few|NA
TGTGCCAGCAGTTACTCGGCACCCAACGTCCTGACTTTC
CASSYSAPNVLTF
>TRBJ2-3|TRBV5-1|many|NA
TGTGCCAGCAGCTCCGGACAAGGCACAGATACGCAGTATTTT
CASSSGQGTDTQYF
>TRBJ1-1|TRBV30|once|NA
TGTGCCTGGACCCGGGGGGTGAACACTGAAGCTTTCTTT
CAWTRGVNTEAFF
>TRBJ1-6|TRBV7-6|NA|NA
TGTGCCAGCAGCTTCGGGGTAGATAATTCACCCCTCCACTTT
CASSFGVDNSPLHF
>TRBJ1-4|TRBV7-6|NA|NA
TGTGCCAGCAGCTTAGATTTAAGGACACCTTATGAAAAACTGTTTTTT
CASSLDLRTPYEKLFF
>TRBJ1-5|TRBV28|NA|NA
TGTGCCAGCCGCCGTTTTCCTTATAGCAATCAGCCCCAGCATTTT
CASRRFPYSNQPQHF
>TRBJ2-1|TRBV3-1|once|NA
TGTGCCAGCAGCCGCACCGGGACCGCGGACGAGCAGTTCTTC
CASSRTGTADEQFF
>TRBJ1-6|TRBV6-2/TRBV6-3|few|NA
TGTGCCAGCAGTTACGGCTTCGACTATAATTCACCCCTCCACTTT
CASSYGFDYNSPLHF
>TRBJ2-2|TRBV4-3|NA|NA
TGCGCCAGCAGCCCTCAGTATCGTGCCGGGGAGCTGTTTTTT
CASSPQYRAGELFF
>TRBJ1-2|TRBV4-3|NA|NA
TGCGCCAGCAGCCAAGATCTTGGCCCTAACTATGGCTACACCTTC
CASSQDLGPNYGYTF
>TRBJ1-2|TRBV7-9|few|NA
TGTGCCAGCAGCTTTGAGTTTTACTGGTCTGGCTACACCTTC
CASSFEFYWSGYTF
>TRBJ2-7|TRBV29-1|few|TRBD1
TGCAGCTTTAGGGGACAGCGGAACTACGAGCAGTACTTC
CSFRGQRNYEQYF
>TRBJ2-7|TRBV7-2|NA|NA
TGTGCCAGCAGCCCCGTCCCCCTCTACGAGCAGTACTTC
CASSPVPLYEQYF
>TRBJ2-6|TRBV5-1|few|NA
TGCGCCAGCAGCAAGGACAAACTTGGGGCCAACGTCCTGACTTTC
CASSKDKLGANVLTF
>TRBJ2-7|TRBV11-2|NA|NA
TGTGCCAGCAGCCAGTCAAGGGGAACCTACGAGCAGTACTTC
CASSQSRGTYEQYF
>TRBJ2-3|TRBV20-1|many|NA
TGCAGTGCTAGAGTTTCTTCGGATACGCAGTATTTT
CSARVSSDTQYF
>TRBJ2-2|TRBV30|many|NA
TGTGCCTGGAGTGTAGTAAGCACCGGGGAGCTGTTTTTT
CAWSVVSTGELFF
>TRBJ2-3|TRBV20-1|few|NA
TGCAGTGCCGGAGATACGCAGTATTTT
CSAGDTQYF
>TRBJ1-1|TRBV5-1|NA|NA
TGCGCCAGCAGCGAACAGGGCGGGGGGACTGAAGCTTTCTTT
CASSEQGGGTEAFF
>TRBJ2-5|TRBV20-1|many|NA
TGCAGTGCTAGAGATCAAAGGGGGGGCGAGACCCAGTACTTC
CSARDQRGGETQYF
>TRBJ1-6|TRBV18|few|NA
TGTGCCAGCTCACCTATGACAGCTCCTAATTCACCCCTCCACTTT
CASSPMTAPNSPLHF